This T cell receptor beta chain was identified during a study of blood T cell repertoires in COVID-19. This CDR3 is 17 amino acids long. V lost 1 base to trimming and J lost 0 bases, with 13 bases between them. Germline assignment: CDR1 MGHRA and CDR2 YSYEKL. This clone appeared once. TCRdb keeps only in-frame clones here, not all; method: immunoSEQ multiplex PCR. The sample shows about 250,000 clones, roughly 86% of them seen only once. This clonotype was obtained from a woman older than 75 with COVID-19, enrolled during active disease. The sequencing sample was made of peripheral blood. The rearrangement links TRBV4-1 to TRBJ2-4; maybe TRBD1 (5 bases). In nucleotides, the CDR3 is TGCGCCAGCAGCCAAGTCCGCCAGGGATTAGCCAAAAACATTCAGTACTTC. This gives the protein CASSQVRQGLAKNIQYF.